What follows is one TCR beta chain and its context. These data come from a study of blood T cell repertoires in COVID-19. The method was immunoSEQ multiplex PCR; TCRdb's version includes in-frame clones alone and lacks a portion of them. The sample shows some 300,000 clones, around nine tenths of them seen only once. The CDR3 consists of 14 residues. Germline CDR1 and CDR2: MNHEY and SVGAGI. J lost 4 bases, V lost 6 bases, and 7 bases had no gene match. Sequencing used PBMCs or T cells enriched from blood (not recorded which). V usage is TRBV6-5 and J usage is TRBJ2-7, with 9 bases matching TRBD1. The TCR originated in a woman aged 50 to 60 who had been exposed to COVID-19. In DNA, the CDR3 is TGTGCCAGCAGGAGGGACAGGGCTTATTACGAGCAGTACTTC. Amino acid sequence: CASRRDRAYYEQYF.